This record covers a single T cell receptor (beta chain). Its target is not known. Other DNA sequences in this specimen translate into the identical CDR3. In the naive CD8 group, cells lacked CD45RO and were positively selected for CCR7, so terminally differentiated effector memory CD45RA+ cells were left out. Only Caucasian adults living in Nashville, Tennessee made up the donor group. Deep was the level at which the assay was run. Sequencing used immunoSEQ multiplex PCR; TCRdb keeps in-frame clones, though not all of them. In the table there are under 1 million clones, approximately 97% of which are singletons. CDR1 is LNHDA and CDR2 is SQIVND in the germline V gene (reference sequence). With 3 bases removed from V and 3 bases from J, the gap between germline ends came to 9 bases. This CDR3 has 14 amino acids. This sample is part of a study of shared clonotypes between healthy human individuals. General study results and limits: Memory subsets generally showed smaller estimated richness than naive subsets did. Donors were few, which limited the genetic and exposure-history diversity represented.

Sequencing was done on a sample of naive CD8+ T cells sorted from blood. V is TRBV19 and J is TRBJ1-5; possibly TRBD1 for D (6 bases). The sequence came from a man aged 25 to 40 in good health. The CDR3 region has the DNA TGTGCCAGTAGTATTCAGGGGCCCAATCAGCCCCAGCATTTT. Amino acid sequence: CASSIQGPNQPQHF.